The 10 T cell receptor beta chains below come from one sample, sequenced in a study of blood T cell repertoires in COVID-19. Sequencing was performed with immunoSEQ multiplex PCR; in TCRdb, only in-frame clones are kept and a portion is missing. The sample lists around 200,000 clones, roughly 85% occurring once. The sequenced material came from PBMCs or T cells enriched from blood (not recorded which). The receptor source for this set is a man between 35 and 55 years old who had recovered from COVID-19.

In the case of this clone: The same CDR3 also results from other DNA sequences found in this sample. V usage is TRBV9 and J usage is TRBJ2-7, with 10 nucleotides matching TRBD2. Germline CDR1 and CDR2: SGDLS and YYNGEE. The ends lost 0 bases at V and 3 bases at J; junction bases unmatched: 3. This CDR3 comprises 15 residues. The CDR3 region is CASSVGASGSYEQYF. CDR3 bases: TGTGCCAGCAGCGTAGGGGCTAGCGGGAGCTACGAGCAGTACTTC. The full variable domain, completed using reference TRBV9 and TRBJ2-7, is DSGVTQTPKHLITATGQRVTLRCSPRSGDLSVYWYQQSLDQGLQFLIQYYNGEERAKGNILERFSAQQFPDLHSELNLSSLELGDSALYFCASSVGASGSYEQYFGPGTRLTVT.

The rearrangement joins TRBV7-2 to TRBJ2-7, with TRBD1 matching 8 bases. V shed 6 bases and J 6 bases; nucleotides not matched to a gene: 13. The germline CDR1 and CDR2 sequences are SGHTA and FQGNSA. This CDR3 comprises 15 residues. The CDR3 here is CASRPRQGLGSEQYF. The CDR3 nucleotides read TGTGCCAGCAGGCCTCGACAGGGGCTTGGGTCCGAGCAGTACTTC.

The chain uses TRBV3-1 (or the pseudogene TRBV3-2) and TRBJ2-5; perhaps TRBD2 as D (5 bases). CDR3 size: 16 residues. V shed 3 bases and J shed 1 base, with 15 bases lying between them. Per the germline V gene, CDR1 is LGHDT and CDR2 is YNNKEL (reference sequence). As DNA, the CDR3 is TGTGCCAGCAGCCAGGTAGCGCAGGCAGCCCAAGAGACCCAGTACTTC. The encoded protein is CASSQVAQAAQETQYF.

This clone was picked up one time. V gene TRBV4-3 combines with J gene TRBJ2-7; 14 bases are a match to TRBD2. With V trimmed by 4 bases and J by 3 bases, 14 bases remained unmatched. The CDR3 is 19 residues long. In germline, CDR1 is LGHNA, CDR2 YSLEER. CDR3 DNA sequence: TGCGCCAGCAGCCCCGGACTAGCGGGAGGTGAGGAGGTGGGCTACGAGCAGTACTTC. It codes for CASSPGLAGGEEVGYEQYF.

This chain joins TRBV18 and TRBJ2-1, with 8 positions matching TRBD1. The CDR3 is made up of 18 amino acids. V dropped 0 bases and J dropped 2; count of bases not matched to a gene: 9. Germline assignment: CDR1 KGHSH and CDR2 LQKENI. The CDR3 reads CASSPPFFRTGTYNEQFF. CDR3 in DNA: TGTGCCAGCTCACCACCGTTTTTCAGGACAGGGACCTACAATGAGCAGTTCTTC.

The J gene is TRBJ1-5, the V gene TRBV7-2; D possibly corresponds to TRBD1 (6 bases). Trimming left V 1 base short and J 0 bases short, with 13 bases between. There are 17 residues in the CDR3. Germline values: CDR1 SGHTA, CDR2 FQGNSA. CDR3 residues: CASSLEGGFYSNQPQHF. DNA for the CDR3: TGTGCCAGCAGCTTAGAGGGGGGGTTCTATAGCAATCAGCCCCAGCATTTT.

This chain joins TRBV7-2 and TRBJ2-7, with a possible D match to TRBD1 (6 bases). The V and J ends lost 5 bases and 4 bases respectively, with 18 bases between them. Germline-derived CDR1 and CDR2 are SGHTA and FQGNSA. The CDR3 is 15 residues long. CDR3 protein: CASSRGAGAWYEQYF. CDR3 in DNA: TGTGCCAGCAGCCGCGGTGCAGGGGCTTGGTACGAGCAGTACTTC.

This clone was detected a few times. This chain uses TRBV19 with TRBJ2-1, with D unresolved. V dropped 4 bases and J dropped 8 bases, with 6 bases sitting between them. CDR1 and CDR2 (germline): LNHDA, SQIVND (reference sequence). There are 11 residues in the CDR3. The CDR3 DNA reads TGTGCCAGTAGTAACCGGGATGAGCAGTTCTTC. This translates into CASSNRDEQFF.

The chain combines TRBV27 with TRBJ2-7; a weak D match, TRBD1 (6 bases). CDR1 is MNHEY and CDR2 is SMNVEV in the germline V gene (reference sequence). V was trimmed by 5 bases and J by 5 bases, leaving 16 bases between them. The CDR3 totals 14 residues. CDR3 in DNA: TGTGCCAGCAGTCCAGCAGGGGTCCTCCACGAGCAGTACTTC. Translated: CASSPAGVLHEQYF.

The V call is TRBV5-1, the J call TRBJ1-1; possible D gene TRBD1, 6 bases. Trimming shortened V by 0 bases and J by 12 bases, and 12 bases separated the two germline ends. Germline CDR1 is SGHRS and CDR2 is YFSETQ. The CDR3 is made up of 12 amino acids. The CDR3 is CASSLGQGRTFF. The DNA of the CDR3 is TGCGCCAGCAGCTTGGGCCAGGGGCGGACTTTCTTT. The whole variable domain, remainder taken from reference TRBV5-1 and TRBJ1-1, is KAGVTQTPRYLIKTRGQQVTLSCSPISGHRSVSWYQQTPGQGLQFLFEYFSETQRNKGNFPGRFSGRQFSNSRSEMNVSTLELGDSALYLCASSLGQGRTFFGQGTRLTVV.